Listed below are T cell receptor beta chains from one sample, sequenced in a study of early T cells in non-severe SARS-CoV-2 infection. TCRdb itself ran the 5' RACE reads through MiXCR, one entry per CDR3 protein. The sample lists about 92,000 distinct CDR3 sequences; 14% were seen once. Sequenced material: whole blood. The receptors were gathered from an adult who was a healthcare worker with PCR-confirmed SARS-CoV-2 infection or an uninfected control (not recorded which). Both conserved end residues are part of each CDR3. The D gene is left open where the match is weak. Clone size is given for some rows only: seen once, a few or many times, or a class if the clone is expanded.

TRBD2	17	TRBV7-2	TRBJ2-5	few	TGTGCCAGCAGCTTAGTGTCCCTAACTAGCGGGAGGAAGACCCAGTACTTC	CASSLVSLTSGRKTQYF
TRBD1	15	TRBV24-1	TRBJ1-2	.	TGTGCCACCAGTGGGCCGACAGGGGATTATTATGGCTACACCTTC	CATSGPTGDYYGYTF
TRBD2	16	TRBV27	TRBJ2-3	.	TGTGCCAGCAGTATGCTAGCGGGAGACCCCACAGATACGCAGTATTTT	CASSMLAGDPTDTQYF
TRBD1	14	TRBV27	TRBJ1-2	many	TGTGCCAGCAGGGCGCAGGGGGCCGACTATGGCTACACCTTC	CASRAQGADYGYTF
.	14	TRBV2	TRBJ2-5	.	TGTGCCAGCAGTGTTTTCACAATCCGGGAGACCCAGTACTTC	CASSVFTIRETQYF
TRBD1	17	TRBV5-6	TRBJ2-7	few	TGTGCCAGCAGCCGGGACAGGGGGCTAGGGAGCTCCTACGAGCAGTACTTC	CASSRDRGLGSSYEQYF
.	16	TRBV6-1	TRBJ2-3	few	TGTGCCAGCACCGCGACGGGCGTCTCAAGACCAGATACGCAGTATTTT	CASTATGVSRPDTQYF
.	16	TRBV7-6	TRBJ1-3	many	TGTGCCAGCAGCTTAGATGGTACCGGACCTGGAAACACCATATATTTT	CASSLDGTGPGNTIYF
TRBD1	16	TRBV9	TRBJ2-3	.	TGTGCCAGCAGCGTACTGGGACAGGGGTATACAGATACGCAGTATTTT	CASSVLGQGYTDTQYF
TRBD1	14	TRBV11-2	TRBJ2-1	.	TGTGCCAGCAGCATAGGGACAGAGATGGATGAGCAGTTCTTC	CASSIGTEMDEQFF
.	16	TRBV5-1	TRBJ2-1	many	TGCGCCAGCAGGCCGGGACTCACGGCGGGCAACAATGAGCAGTTCTTC	CASRPGLTAGNNEQFF
.	11	TRBV29-1	TRBJ1-1	many	TGCAGCGTTGAAGTGAAGTTGACGGCTTTCTTT	CSVEVKLTAFF
.	16	TRBV29-1	TRBJ2-1	.	TGCAGCGCCGAAGACCCGGGACTCCCCACCTACAATGAGCAGTTCTTC	CSAEDPGLPTYNEQFF
TRBD2	16	TRBV20-1	TRBJ2-1	.	TGCAGTGCTAGAGTCCTTAGCGGGAGCTTAAACAATGAGCAGTTCTTC	CSARVLSGSLNNEQFF
.	15	TRBV28	TRBJ2-7	.	TGTGCCAGCAGCCCCTCACCCGGGGGCTCCTACGAGCAGTACTTC	CASSPSPGGSYEQYF
.	14	TRBV28	TRBJ2-3	.	TGTGCCATCCCTATAGCCCCTAGCACAGATACGCATTATTTT	CAIPIAPSTDTHYF
.	12	TRBV7-9	TRBJ2-3	.	TGTGCCAGCAGCCTAAGGCCAGATACGCAGTATTTT	CASSLRPDTQYF
TRBD1	14	TRBV7-9	TRBJ1-4	many	TGTGCCAGCAGCTTTGGGACAGGGAATGAAAAACTGTTTTTT	CASSFGTGNEKLFF
TRBD2	17	TRBV4-2	TRBJ2-5	.	TGTGCCAGCAGCCAGGGACTAGCGGGAGGGGGAAGAGAGACCCAGTACTTC	CASSQGLAGGGRETQYF
.	14	TRBV11-2	TRBJ1-1	few	TGTGCCAGCAGCTCCCTTATCCCAGACACTGAAGCTTTCTTT	CASSSLIPDTEAFF
.	13	TRBV12-3/TRBV12-4	TRBJ2-1	.	TGTGCCAGCAGCCCCGGACCCTGGCGGGAGCAGTTCTTC	CASSPGPWREQFF
.	14	TRBV7-6	TRBJ2-5	.	TGTGCCAGCTCCCAGGGGGGTGCCCAAGAGACCCAGTACTTC	CASSQGGAQETQYF
.	15	TRBV6-1	TRBJ2-7	few	TGTGCCAGCAGTGATATTTTAGGGTTGGCCTACGAGCAGTACTTC	CASSDILGLAYEQYF
TRBD2	15	TRBV28	TRBJ2-3	few	TGTGCCAGCAGTTTCGAAACTAGCGGGAGAGCTACGCAGTATTTT	CASSFETSGRATQYF
TRBD1	16	TRBV6-1	TRBJ1-2	few	TGTGCCAGCAGCCGGCGTAATACAGGGGGCACAGGTGGCTACACCTTC	CASSRRNTGGTGGYTF
.	13	TRBV7-7	TRBJ2-7	many	TGTGCCAGCAGCTTAAGAGGGGGGAACGAGCAGTACTTC	CASSLRGGNEQYF
.	15	TRBV27	TRBJ1-1	many	TGTGCCAGCAGTTTATCGTCAGGGGTGGCCACTGAAGCTTTCTTT	CASSLSSGVATEAFF
.	13	TRBV7-2	TRBJ2-7	.	TGTGCCAGCAGCTTAGATTACAGGGTAGAGCAGTACTTC	CASSLDYRVEQYF
.	15	TRBV15	TRBJ2-3	few	TGTGCCACCAGCAGAGATCCCGGGACATCAGATACGCAGTATTTT	CATSRDPGTSDTQYF
.	15	TRBV6-1	TRBJ1-3	.	TGTGCCAGCAGTGAACAGGGAGGGCCTGGAAACACCATATATTTT	CASSEQGGPGNTIYF
.	14	TRBV6-6	TRBJ1-5	.	TGTGCCAGCAGCTATAGACAGCCAAATCAGCCCCAGCATTTT	CASSYRQPNQPQHF
.	13	TRBV12-3/TRBV12-4	TRBJ2-2	many	TGTGCCAGCGACCTTGGGGGCTACGGGGAGCTGTTTTTT	CASDLGGYGELFF
.	15	TRBV7-3	TRBJ2-1	.	TGTGCCAGCAGCTCGGACCCATTGATAGTTAACGAGCAGTTCTTC	CASSSDPLIVNEQFF
.	15	TRBV6-2/TRBV6-3	TRBJ2-1	many	TGTGCCAGCAGTTATTTTAGCGCTTCCTACAATGAGCAGTTCTTC	CASSYFSASYNEQFF
TRBD2	20	TRBV7-8	TRBJ2-7	many	TGTGCCAGCAGCCTAAAAGCCCTCGCTCTAGCGGGGCCATCCTCCTACGAGCAGTACTTC	CASSLKALALAGPSSYEQYF
TRBD1	15	TRBV6-6	TRBJ1-2	many	TGTGCCAGCAGACCGGGGACAGGGGGCCCCTATGGCTACACCTTC	CASRPGTGGPYGYTF
.	11	TRBV2	TRBJ1-1	.	TGTGCCAGCAGTCCTAACCGGTGGGCTTTCTTT	CASSPNRWAFF
.	15	TRBV20-1	TRBJ1-6	few	TGCAGTGCTAGATTGGGTTCCGGGGGTAATTCACCCCTCCACTTT	CSARLGSGGNSPLHF
.	14	TRBV3-1	TRBJ2-7	few	TGTGCCAGCAGGGGAGGGGGCAAAACCTACGAGCAGTACTTC	CASRGGGKTYEQYF
.	14	TRBV19	TRBJ1-5	few	TGTGCCAGTATTCCCGGAGGGAGGGGTCAGCCCCAGCATTTT	CASIPGGRGQPQHF